The 14 T cell receptor beta chains below were found in one sample sequenced in a study of T-cell reconstitution after alpha-beta-depleted transplantation in children. Unique molecular identifiers were incorporated into the prepared TCRbeta library. TCRdb analysed the PCR reads with MiXCR anew, one entry per CDR3 protein. Among 350,000 to 450,000 distinct CDR3 sequences, about an eighth were seen once, and the ten largest hold approximately 4.3%. The sequenced sample was PBMCs, obtained from the stem cell graft. The receptors were sampled from a human donor who donated a stem cell graft to a child with Fanconi anemia.

This clonotype was seen only a few times. This chain uses TRBV3-1 with TRBJ2-1; D may be TRBD2 (7 bases). V lost 0 bases and J lost 8, with 17 bases in between. CDR1 LGHDT and CDR2 YNNKEL come from the germline V gene (reference sequence). This CDR3 is built from 16 residues. CDR3 DNA: TGTGCCAGCAGCCAAGATTCGTGGGGGGGCCTGGATGAGCAGTTCTTC. It specifies CASSQDSWGGLDEQFF.

This clonotype was observed many times. The V and J genes are TRBV27 and TRBJ2-1; possible D gene TRBD2, 5 bases. From germline, CDR1 is MNHEY and CDR2 SMNVEV (reference sequence). With 3 bases removed from V and 10 bases from J, the gap between germline ends came to 13 bases. The CDR3 sequence is 13 residues long. The CDR3 nucleotides are TGTGCCAGCAGTTTGGTGGAGGTGTCGGAGCAGTTCTTC. Encoded protein: CASSLVEVSEQFF.

In its sample, this clonotype was seen a few times. V is TRBV3-1 and J is TRBJ2-1, with D possibly being TRBD2 (6 bases). Germline CDR1 is LGHDT and CDR2 is YNNKEL (reference sequence). V lost 0 bases, J lost 0 bases, and 9 bases lay in between. The CDR3 sequence is 16 residues long. CDR3 DNA: TGTGCCAGCAGCCAAGAAACTAGCAGCTCCTACAATGAGCAGTTCTTC. It is translated as CASSQETSSSYNEQFF.

This chain uses TRBV20-1 with TRBJ1-5; no firm D call. V was shortened by 0 bases and J by 5 bases, with 8 bases between the two germline ends. Germline loops: CDR1 DFQATT, CDR2 SNEGSKA (reference sequence). The CDR3 length is 13 residues. CDR3 sequence: CSARERLDQPQHF. Here the CDR3 DNA reads TGCAGTGCTAGAGAACGGTTAGATCAGCCCCAGCATTTT.

This chain links TRBV6-6 with TRBJ2-7; 7 positions agree with TRBD1. In germline, CDR1 is MNHNY, CDR2 SVGAGI (reference sequence). The ends lost 8 bases at V and 6 bases at J; junction bases unmatched: 10. CDR3 length: 13 amino acids. CDR3 sequence reads: CASLRGQRTEQYF. The CDR3 bases are TGTGCCAGCCTCCGGGGACAGCGGACCGAGCAGTACTTC.

V is TRBV25-1 and J is TRBJ1-2, with a tentative D call TRBD1 (5 bases). The CDR3 loop spans 16 amino acids. Trimming cost V 1 base and J 7 bases, with 19 bases left between them. CDR1 and CDR2 (germline): MGHDK, SYGVNS. The CDR3 reads CASSESGIAPGAGYTF. The CDR3 region has the DNA TGTGCCAGCAGTGAATCAGGGATAGCTCCCGGGGCTGGCTACACCTTC.

The chain recombines TRBV3-1 with TRBJ2-7, with a possible D match to TRBD1 (6 bases). Germline lookup yields CDR1 LGHDT and CDR2 YNNKEL (reference sequence). V lost 0 bases to trimming and J lost 9 bases, with 12 bases between them. The CDR3 covers 13 residues. The CDR3, as DNA: TGTGCCAGCAGCCAAGATCTAAGGGGGACGCAGTACGTC. Protein product: CASSQDLRGTQYV.

The genes are TRBV7-9 and TRBJ1-1; D is uncertain. The V gene's germline CDR1 is SEHNR and CDR2 FQNEAQ (reference sequence). This CDR3 is 14 amino acids long. V was cut by 5 bases and J by 4 bases, with 14 bases left in between. CDR3 DNA: TGTGCCAGCAGCCCAGACCGAATACTCACTGAAGCTTTCTTT. Translation gives CASSPDRILTEAFF.

This clonotype was seen a handful of times. The V gene is TRBV2, the J gene TRBJ2-2; D is possibly TRBD2 (6 bases). The CDR3 totals 15 residues. V was trimmed by 5 bases and J by 4 bases, leaving 14 bases between them. CDR1 SNHLY and CDR2 FYNNEI come from the germline V gene. This CDR3 reads CASSPTGRGTGELFF. In nucleotides, the CDR3 is TGTGCCAGCAGTCCCACGGGGCGGGGCACCGGGGAGCTGTTTTTT.

J is TRBJ2-5 and V is TRBV30; D may be TRBD2 (5 bases). CDR1 is GTSNPN and CDR2 is SVGIG in the germline V gene (reference sequence). Between the trimmed V and J ends, which lost 7 bases and 1 base, there was a span of 10 bases. This CDR3 is built from 12 residues. In DNA form, the CDR3 reads TGTGCCTCGGACGGGATCCAAGAGACCCAGTACTTC. This gives the protein CASDGIQETQYF.

At least ten counts were recorded for this clonotype. This rearrangement joins TRBV5-1 to TRBJ2-7; 7 bases agree with TRBD1. The germline V gene encodes CDR1 SGHRS and CDR2 YFSETQ. Losses at the gene ends were 1 base for V and 7 bases for J; bases not matched to a gene: 8. The CDR3 runs 14 residues. The CDR3 protein is CASSLNRGSEEQYF. In DNA form, the CDR3 reads TGCGCCAGCAGCTTGAACAGGGGAAGTGAAGAGCAGTACTTC.

The chain combines TRBV6-2 or TRBV6-3 with TRBJ1-1, with D unresolved. Germline CDR1 is MNHEY and CDR2 is SVGEGT. Trimming took 6 bases from V and 3 from J, leaving 5 bases between them. The CDR3 has 11 residues. The CDR3 sequence is CASRLYTEAFF. The CDR3 nucleotides are TGTGCCAGCAGACTCTACACTGAAGCTTTCTTT.

This clonotype was detected many times. The CDR3 sequence: CASSQRQGRTGELFF. DNA for the CDR3: TGCGCCAGCAGCCAACGACAGGGACGGACCGGGGAGCTGTTTTTT. The chain is built from TRBV4-3 and TRBJ2-2; 7 nucleotides align to TRBD1. CDR1 LGHNA and CDR2 YSLEER come from the germline V gene. V lost 2 bases and J lost 5; bases outside the gene matches: 5. CDR3 length equals 15 residues.

This clonotype was counted only a few times. This chain connects TRBV6-1 to TRBJ1-2; 7 nucleotides agree with TRBD1. Trimming took 6 bases from V and 5 from J; bases not matched to a gene: 6. The CDR3 is 13 residues long. Germline-derived CDR1 and CDR2 are MNHNS and SASEGT. The CDR3 protein is CASSFTGDYGYTF. CDR3 DNA: TGTGCCAGCAGCTTTACAGGGGATTATGGCTACACCTTC.